This T cell receptor (beta chain) comes out of a study of T cell responses to AZD1222 COVID-19 vaccine (dated by TCRdb to about 2021). About the investigation overall: A total of about 230 trial participants underwent TCR sequencing, of whom some 210 received two doses of AZD1222 and some 26 received two doses of the MenACWY control vaccine. Trial participants were enrolled into age subgroups of 18-55, 56-69 and 70-plus years, which contained about 150, 27 and 61 TCR-sequenced participants, respectively. Paper-wide results and their limitations: Because no samples from the day 14 peak response were available, repertoires could be characterized only after the peak T cell response. Only a handful of AZD1222 recipients were SARS-CoV-2 seropositive at baseline, limiting conclusions about previously exposed vaccinees. The whole spike protein was spanned by vaccine-associated CD4 TCRs, and dominant responses were seen in regions 160-218 and 743-854. Spike-specific TCR breadth and depth rose significantly after two AZD1222 doses compared with day 0 and with MenACWY recipients. Most participants were white British and females outnumbered males, and the authors suggested that clonal diversity may have been underestimated. Reportedly, almost half of the unique spike-specific TCRs recognized epitopes lying outside the regions that are mutated in the B.1.351 and B.1.1.7 variants. In the small 56-69-year group, the increase in depth fell short of significance, most likely because of low power.

The CDR3 regions of human TCRbeta chains were analyzed by immunosequencing. The source study handled its data this way. Repertoire TCRs were checked for matches against a reference library of SARS-CoV-2-specific TCRs that had been generated using the MIRA antigen-specificity platform. Breadth was defined as the fraction of unique TCRs that were SARS-CoV-2-associated. Depth was defined as the fraction of total T cells that were SARS-CoV-2-associated. Using the MIRA data, each spike-specific TCR was assigned both to the spike region to which the TCR was reactive and to a CD4 or CD8 class. Log10-transformed breadth and depth values were compared by one-way ANOVA with Sidak's multiple comparisons tests. TCRdb obtained this table from immuneACCESS and retained in-frame rearrangements with V and J assigned. These tables miss some clones; where compared with another copy, unresolved V genes account for less than half of the shortfall, and the remainder is unexplained. That table supplies the V and J calls and clone size; D and trimming were determined from the DNA. The sample records fewer than 90,000 clones, around nine tenths of which are singletons. The leading ten clones occupy just over 5.5% of the sample.

The CDR3 runs 14 amino acids, cysteine and phenylalanine included. The kept DNA is CDR3 alone, 42 bases in frame from the first base. Unmatched junction bases come to 6, with V trimmed by 6 bases and J by 5 bases. Reading the germline V gene (reference sequence) gives CDR1 MNHNY and CDR2 SVGAGI. The sample's time point label, in plain terms: about 28 days (+/-7) after the second vaccine dose. AZD1222 recipients with second doses at about 4 weeks or about 12 weeks were pooled, because spike-specific TCR depth and breadth did not differ between schedules. Vaccinee samples came from UK trials COV001 and COV002, including a single-blind randomized controlled phase 2/3 trial of AZD1222 (ChAdOx1 nCoV-19) in healthy adults. For TCRbeta chain sequencing, PBMC samples from trial participants were taken at day 0 and at day 28 after the second dose. About this clone itself: The specificity of this receptor is unknown. No much larger clonotype is one base removed from it; base qualities were not supplied.

The specimen was peripheral blood, collected 28 days after the second AZD1222 dose. This sequence originates from an adult who received the AZD1222 COVID-19 vaccine. Recombination linked TRBV6-6 to TRBJ1-4, with 7 central nucleotides matching TRBD1. The DNA is as follows: TGTGCCAGCAGCAGCAGGGGGTCGAATGAAAAACTGTTTTTT. This encodes CASSSRGSNEKLFF.